These 15 T cell receptor beta chains were sequenced from one sample in a study of cytomegalovirus exposure and HLA in healthy donors. PCR employed 60 Vbeta and 13 Jbeta primers. Libraries were prepared by immunoSEQ multiplex PCR; TCRdb keeps only in-frame clonotypes and omits some of them. The repertoire holds roughly 250,000 clones, with about 80% as singletons. Sequenced input: PBMCs. The receptors come from a girl aged 2 to 9 in good health and CMV-seronegative.

This clone was seen a single time. The chain couples TRBV5-6 to TRBJ1-2; 9 positions match TRBD1. Looked up from germline, CDR1 is SGHDT and CDR2 is YYEEEE. V trimming: 4 bases; J trimming: 0 bases; junction bases outside the gene matches: 7. This CDR3 has 16 residues. The DNA of the CDR3 is TGTGCCAGCAGCCGGTGGGACAGGGACGCTAACTATGGCTACACCTTC. Its protein is CASSRWDRDANYGYTF.

The sample holds a few counts of this clone. V is TRBV7-2 and J is TRBJ1-2, with D tentatively TRBD1 (6 bases). Trimming took 4 bases from V and 7 from J, leaving 10 bases between them. The germline V gene has CDR1 SGHTA and CDR2 FQGNSA. This CDR3 is 12 amino acids long. Written as DNA, the CDR3 is TGTGCCAGCAGCTACAACAGGGTTGGCTACACCTTC. It is translated as CASSYNRVGYTF.

The rearrangement links TRBV28 to TRBJ2-1; D may be TRBD2 (5 bases). Trimming removed 5 bases from V and 4 bases from J, with 12 bases in between. Germline V gene data show CDR1 as MDHEN and CDR2 as SYDVKM. This CDR3 spans 14 amino acids. CDR3 bases: TGTGCCAGCAGTAGGGCGGGCCGGTACAATGAGCAGTTCTTC. Amino acid sequence: CASSRAGRYNEQFF.

V usage is TRBV6-5 and J usage is TRBJ1-6; D perhaps matches TRBD1 (5 bases). Between the trimmed V and J ends, which lost 0 bases and 13 bases, there was a span of 13 bases. CDR1 and CDR2 (germline): MNHEY, SVGAGI. The length of the CDR3 is 14 residues. The CDR3 DNA sequence: TGTGCCAGCAGTTACTCCAGGGTCTCATCGCCCCTCCACTTT. Protein: CASSYSRVSSPLHF.

The chain has TRBV7-9 and TRBJ2-1; TRBD2 matches at 10 bases. CDR1 is SEHNR, CDR2 FQNEAQ, per germline (reference sequence). The V and J ends lost 0 bases and 9 bases, in that order; junction bases with no gene match: 5. CDR3 size: 15 residues. CDR3 nucleotides: TGTGCCAGCAGCTTAGCTCTAGCGGGAGAAAGTGAGCAGTTCTTC. Translated, it gives CASSLALAGESEQFF.

The chain couples TRBV29-1 to TRBJ2-7; the match to TRBD1 covers 7 bases. The CDR3 length is 11 residues. The V and J ends lost 6 bases and 5 bases, in that order; junction bases with no gene match: 4. Germline CDR1 SQVTM, CDR2 ANQGSEA. CDR3 sequence: CSVNRGHEQYF. CDR3 in DNA: TGCAGCGTGAACAGGGGCCACGAGCAGTACTTC.

The chain joins TRBV7-8 to TRBJ2-7; D is possibly TRBD1 (6 bases). The germline CDR1 and CDR2 sequences are SGHVS and FQNEAQ. The ends were cut back, 4 bases at V and 1 base at J, with 11 bases in the middle. This CDR3 spans 14 amino acids. The CDR3 region has the DNA TGTGCCAGCAGCTATGGAACAGGGTCCTACGAGCAGTACTTC. This translates into CASSYGTGSYEQYF.

The chain joins TRBV29-1 to TRBJ2-7, with TRBD1 matching over 9 bases. With V trimmed by 3 bases and J by 6 bases, 12 bases remained unmatched. CDR1 SQVTM and CDR2 ANQGSEA come from the germline V gene. This CDR3 comprises 15 residues. The CDR3 is CSVDGPGTGLREQYF. CDR3 in DNA: TGCAGCGTTGATGGTCCCGGGACAGGGTTGCGCGAGCAGTACTTC.

This chain links TRBV27 with TRBJ1-5; D perhaps matches TRBD1 (6 bases). V was trimmed by 6 bases and J by 7 bases, leaving 13 bases between them. Germline V lookup: CDR1 MNHEY, CDR2 SMNVEV (reference sequence). The CDR3 totals 13 residues. The CDR3 region has the DNA TGTGCCAGCAGGACAGGTTTCGGGCAGCCCCAGCATTTT. It specifies CASRTGFGQPQHF.

A single count supports this clone. This CDR3 reads CASSQFTSGVTDTQYF. In DNA, the CDR3 is TGCGCCAGCAGCCAATTCACTAGCGGGGTAACAGATACGCAGTATTTT. This chain uses TRBV4-1 with TRBJ2-3, with 10 bases identical to TRBD2. The CDR3 length is 16 residues. After removal of 2 bases from V and 3 bases from J, the junction contained 5 bases not matched to a gene. The germline V gene has CDR1 MGHRA and CDR2 YSYEKL.

The genes are TRBV7-9 and TRBJ2-1; possibly TRBD2 for D (5 bases). Trimming removed 5 bases from V and 14 bases from J, with 16 bases in between. From germline, CDR1 is SEHNR and CDR2 FQNEAQ (reference sequence). The CDR3 length is 12 residues. DNA for the CDR3: TGTGCCAGCAGCAGCCCCCAGGACTCGGAGTTCTTC. This sequence encodes CASSSPQDSEFF.

The chain couples TRBV5-4 to TRBJ1-6; tentative D call: TRBD1 (5 bases). Germline lookup yields CDR1 SGHNT and CDR2 YYREEE (reference sequence). The V end lost 0 bases, the J end lost 8 bases, and 12 bases lay between the germline ends. CDR3 length: 15 amino acids. CDR3 sequence: CASSLGQPRDSPLHF. The CDR3 DNA follows: TGTGCCAGCAGCTTGGGACAGCCCAGAGATTCACCCCTCCACTTT.

The chain couples TRBV5-1 to TRBJ1-1, with 10 bases that match TRBD1. V was pared by 4 bases and J by 0 bases, with 6 bases of the junction left unmatched. The length of the CDR3 is 16 residues. Germline V gives CDR1 SGHRS, CDR2 YFSETQ. This chain's CDR3 is CASSRRTGGMNTEAFF. As DNA, the CDR3 is TGCGCCAGCAGCCGCCGGACAGGGGGAATGAACACTGAAGCTTTCTTT. The full variable domain, its missing parts supplied by reference TRBV5-1 and TRBJ1-1, is KAGVTQTPRYLIKTRGQQVTLSCSPISGHRSVSWYQQTPGQGLQFLFEYFSETQRNKGNFPGRFSGRQFSNSRSEMNVSTLELGDSALYLCASSRRTGGMNTEAFFGQGTRLTVV.

The V and J genes are TRBV28 and TRBJ1-5, with TRBD1 matching 7 bases. The V segment lost 6 bases and the J segment 3 bases; nucleotides outside the gene matches: 8. There are 15 residues in the CDR3. From germline, CDR1 is MDHEN and CDR2 SYDVKM. The CDR3, as DNA: TGTGCCAGCAGACGACAGGGCGGAAACAATCAGCCCCAGCATTTT. Encoded protein: CASRRQGGNNQPQHF.

The rearrangement links TRBV27 to TRBJ2-7; TRBD1 matches 9 bases. The CDR3 is 16 amino acids. Germline V gene sequence: CDR1 MNHEY, CDR2 SMNVEV (reference sequence). J lost 2 bases, V lost 0 bases, and 5 bases had no gene match. The CDR3 sequence: CASSLSTGGITYEQYF. The CDR3 DNA sequence: TGTGCCAGCAGTTTATCAACAGGGGGCATAACCTACGAGCAGTACTTC.